These 13 T cell receptor beta chains share one sample of origin, sequenced in a study of OX40 agonist ivuxolimab in advanced cancers. Only in-frame clones appear in the TCRdb table, and some are missing; sequencing was by immunoSEQ multiplex PCR. The profile covers around 100,000 clones, with about 91% appearing a single time and about 0.15% taken by the ten largest. The specimen was CD4+ or CD8+ T cells sorted from blood, collected in a trial of the OX40 agonist ivuxolimab. The origin of the receptors is an adult with an advanced solid tumor such as melanoma, head and neck, liver or kidney cancer.

There are a few counts of this clone. The V gene is TRBV30, the J gene TRBJ1-2; D unresolved. This CDR3 contains 11 residues. Trimming removed 0 bases at V and 8 bases at J, with 7 bases between. Looked up from germline, CDR1 is GTSNPN and CDR2 is SVGIG (reference sequence). CDR3 residues: CAWSVPRGYTF. In nucleotides, the CDR3 is TGTGCCTGGAGTGTACCCCGAGGCTACACCTTC.

This clone showed up just once. This chain uses TRBV5-1 with TRBJ1-2; D perhaps matches TRBD1 (5 bases). There are 13 residues in the CDR3. The ends were cut back, 4 bases at V and 3 bases at J, with 10 bases in the middle. Germline CDR1 SGHRS, CDR2 YFSETQ. CDR3 sequence: CASSTTAHYGYTF. CDR3 DNA sequence: TGCGCCAGCAGCACGACAGCCCACTATGGCTACACCTTC.

The rearrangement uses TRBV11-3 and TRBJ2-6; no clear D. This CDR3 spans 16 amino acids. Germline lookup yields CDR1 SGHNT and CDR2 YENEEA. With 5 bases removed from V and 5 bases from J, the gap between germline ends came to 16 bases. In DNA form, the CDR3 reads TGTGCCAGCAGCCTACTTGCACAAAGTCGGGCCAACGTCCTGACTTTC. It is translated as CASSLLAQSRANVLTF.

This sequence joins TRBV9 and TRBJ2-1; the match to TRBD2 covers 9 bases. Germline V gene lookup returns CDR1 SGDLS and CDR2 YYNGEE. V dropped 0 bases and J dropped 10; count of bases not matched to a gene: 14. The CDR3 contains 17 residues. CDR3 amino acids: CASSVAAAGGPDGEQFF. CDR3 nucleotide sequence: TGTGCCAGCAGCGTAGCCGCAGCGGGGGGCCCCGACGGGGAGCAGTTCTTC.

This chain uses TRBV5-1 with TRBJ2-1; tentatively, D is TRBD2 (5 bases). The CDR3 has 13 residues. Germline CDR1 is SGHRS and CDR2 is YFSETQ. The V end lost 5 bases, the J end lost 10 bases, and 16 bases lay between the germline ends. The CDR3 sequence: CASRDALGGEQFF. In DNA, the CDR3 is TGCGCCAGCAGGGACGCATTAGGCGGGGAGCAGTTCTTC.

The chain employs TRBV30 and TRBJ2-1, with a possible D match to TRBD2 (6 bases). Looked up from germline, CDR1 is GTSNPN and CDR2 is SVGIG (reference sequence). This CDR3 region has 14 residues. The CDR3 region has the DNA TGTGGCAGCTACGGGGGACCTCGTGGGAATGAGCAGTTCTTC. Protein product: CGSYGGPRGNEQFF.

This sequence joins TRBV18 and TRBJ2-5; 8 nucleotides line up with TRBD2. Germline V gene data show CDR1 as KGHSH and CDR2 as LQKENI. This CDR3 has 15 residues. Trimming took 2 bases from V and 6 from J; bases not matched to a gene: 8. The CDR3 region is CASSPIPGGPQTQYF. The CDR3 nucleotides are TGTGCCAGCTCACCAATCCCGGGGGGGCCGCAGACCCAGTACTTC.

The chain employs TRBV27 and TRBJ2-6, with D unclear. V lost 8 bases and J lost 2, with 13 bases in between. Germline CDR1 MNHEY, CDR2 SMNVEV (reference sequence). There are 15 residues in the CDR3. DNA for the CDR3: TGTGCCAGCCAAAAGGGTCAGACTGGGGCCAACGTCCTGACTTTC. Translating it yields CASQKGQTGANVLTF.

This chain links TRBV6-5 with TRBJ2-3; TRBD2 matches at 8 bases. V lost 10 bases and J lost 4; bases outside the gene matches: 13. The CDR3 totals 15 residues. Germline CDR1 is MNHEY and CDR2 is SVGAGI. The CDR3, as DNA: TGTGCCACCAAGCCAGCGGGGGAATTAGCAGATACGCAGTATTTT. It codes for CATKPAGELADTQYF.

The genes are TRBV10-1 and TRBJ2-5; 8 bases fit TRBD2. V lost 2 bases to trimming and J lost 1 base; unmatched junction nucleotides: 3. This CDR3 spans 15 amino acids. The germline CDR1 and CDR2 sequences are WNHNN and SYGVQD (reference sequence). The CDR3: CASSESGGLQETQYF. The CDR3 DNA reads TGCGCCAGCAGTGAGAGCGGGGGCCTCCAAGAGACCCAGTACTTC.

The sample holds a few counts of this clone. The chain combines TRBV30 with TRBJ1-4; the D gene is possibly TRBD1 (6 bases). Germline-derived CDR1 and CDR2 are GTSNPN and SVGIG (reference sequence). The V gene lost 5 bases and the J gene lost 8 bases, with 18 bases spanning the gap. The CDR3 is made up of 14 amino acids. The CDR3 is CAWGAYREGEKLFF. The CDR3 DNA sequence: TGTGCCTGGGGGGCTTACAGGGAAGGGGAAAAACTGTTTTTT.

The rearrangement links TRBV6-1 to TRBJ2-7; D possibly corresponds to TRBD2 (5 bases). The CDR3 spans 12 residues. Germline values: CDR1 MNHNS, CDR2 SASEGT. The V end lost 8 bases, the J end lost 6 bases, and 14 bases lay between the germline ends. For the CDR3, the DNA is TGTGCCAGCTTCGGAGGCGCGGCCGAGCAGTACTTC. Translation: CASFGGAAEQYF.

The V and J genes are TRBV6-4 and TRBJ1-1; TRBD1 matches 9 bases. This CDR3 contains 14 residues. The V gene end was trimmed by 5 bases and the J gene end by 1 base; junction bases not matched to a gene: 2. Germline-derived CDR1 and CDR2 are MRHNA and SNTAGT. The DNA for the CDR3 is TGTGCCAGCAGTCGGACAGGGGAGAACACTGAAGCTTTCTTT. Encoded protein: CASSRTGENTEAFF.